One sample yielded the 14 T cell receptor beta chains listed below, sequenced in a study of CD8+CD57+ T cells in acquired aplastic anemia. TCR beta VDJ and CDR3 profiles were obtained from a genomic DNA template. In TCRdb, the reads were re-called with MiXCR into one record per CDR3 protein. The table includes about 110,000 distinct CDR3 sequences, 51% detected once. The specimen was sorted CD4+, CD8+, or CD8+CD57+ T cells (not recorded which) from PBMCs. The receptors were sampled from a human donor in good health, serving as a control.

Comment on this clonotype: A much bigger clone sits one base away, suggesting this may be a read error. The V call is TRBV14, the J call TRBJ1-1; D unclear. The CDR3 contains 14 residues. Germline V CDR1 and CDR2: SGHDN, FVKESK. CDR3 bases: TGTGCCAGCAGCCAAGTTGAATACAACACTGAAGCTTCCTTT. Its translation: CASSQVEYNTEASF.

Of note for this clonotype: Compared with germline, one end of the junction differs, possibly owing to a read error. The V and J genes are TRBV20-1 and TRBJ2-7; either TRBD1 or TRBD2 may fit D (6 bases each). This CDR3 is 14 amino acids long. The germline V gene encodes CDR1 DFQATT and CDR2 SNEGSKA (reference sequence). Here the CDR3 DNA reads TGCAGTGCCCGAGGGGGGAGCGACTCCTACGAGCCGTACTTC. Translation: CSARGGSDSYEPYF.

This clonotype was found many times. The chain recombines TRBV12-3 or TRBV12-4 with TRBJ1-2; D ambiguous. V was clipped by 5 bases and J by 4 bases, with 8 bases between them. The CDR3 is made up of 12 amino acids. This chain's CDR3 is CASSKWTYGYTF. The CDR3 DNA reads TGTGCCAGCAGTAAATGGACCTATGGCTACACCTTC.

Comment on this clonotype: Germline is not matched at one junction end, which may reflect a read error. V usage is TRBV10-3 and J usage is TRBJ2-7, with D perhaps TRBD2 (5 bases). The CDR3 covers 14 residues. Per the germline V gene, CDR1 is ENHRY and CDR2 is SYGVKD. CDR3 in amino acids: CASSFSVSTGELYF. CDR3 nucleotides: TGTGCCAGCAGTTTTAGCGTAAGCACCGGGGAGCTGTACTTC.

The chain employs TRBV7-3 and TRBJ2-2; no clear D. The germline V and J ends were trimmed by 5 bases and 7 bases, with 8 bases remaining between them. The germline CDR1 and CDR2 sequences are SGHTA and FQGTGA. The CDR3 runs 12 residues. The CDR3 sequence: CASSPNHGELFF. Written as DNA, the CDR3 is TGTGCCAGCAGCCCAAATCACGGGGAGCTGTTTTTT. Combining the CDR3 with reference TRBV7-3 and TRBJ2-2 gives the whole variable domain GAGVSQTPSNKVTEKGKYVELRCDPISGHTALYWYRQSLGQGPEFLIYFQGTGAADDSGLPNDRFFAVRPEGSVSTLKIQRTERGDSAVYLCASSPNHGELFFGEGSRLTVL.

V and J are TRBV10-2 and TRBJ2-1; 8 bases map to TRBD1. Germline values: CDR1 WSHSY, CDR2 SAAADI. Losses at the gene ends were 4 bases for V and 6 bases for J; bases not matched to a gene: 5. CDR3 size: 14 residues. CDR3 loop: CASSGTGRSNEQFF. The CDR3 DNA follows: TGCGCCAGCAGTGGGACAGGGCGTTCCAATGAGCAGTTCTTC.

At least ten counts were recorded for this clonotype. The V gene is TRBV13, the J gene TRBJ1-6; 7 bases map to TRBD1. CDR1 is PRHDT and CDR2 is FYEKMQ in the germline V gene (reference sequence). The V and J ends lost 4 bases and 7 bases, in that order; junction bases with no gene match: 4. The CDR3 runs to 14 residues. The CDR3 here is CASSYGQENSPLHF. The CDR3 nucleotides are TGTGCCAGCAGCTACGGACAGGAAAATTCACCCCTCCACTTT.

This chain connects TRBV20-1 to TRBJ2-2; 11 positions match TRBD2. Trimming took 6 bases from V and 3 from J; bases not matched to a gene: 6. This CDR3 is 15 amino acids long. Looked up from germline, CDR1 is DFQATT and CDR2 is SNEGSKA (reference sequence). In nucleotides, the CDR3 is TGCAGTGCACAGCCGACTAGCGGGGACACCGGGGAGCTGTTTTTT. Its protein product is CSAQPTSGDTGELFF.

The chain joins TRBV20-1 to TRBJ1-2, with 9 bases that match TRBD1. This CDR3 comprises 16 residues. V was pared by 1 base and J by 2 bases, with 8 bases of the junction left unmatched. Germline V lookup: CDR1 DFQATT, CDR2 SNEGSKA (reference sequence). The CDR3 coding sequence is TGCAGTGCTAGAGGGACAGGGGCTCTGAGAAACTATGGCTACACCTTC. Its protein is CSARGTGALRNYGYTF.

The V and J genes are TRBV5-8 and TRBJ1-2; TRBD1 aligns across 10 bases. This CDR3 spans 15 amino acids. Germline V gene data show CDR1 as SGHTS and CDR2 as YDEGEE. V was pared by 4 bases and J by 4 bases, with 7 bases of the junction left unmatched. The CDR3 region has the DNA TGTGCCAGCAGCGAATCCGGGACAGGGGTCTATGGCTACACCTTC. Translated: CASSESGTGVYGYTF. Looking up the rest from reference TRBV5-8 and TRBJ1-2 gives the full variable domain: EAGVTQSPTHLIKTRGQQATLRCSPISGHTSVYWYQQALGLGLQFLLWYDEGEERNRGNFPPRFSGRQFPNYSSELNVNALELEDSALYLCASSESGTGVYGYTFGSGTRLTVV.

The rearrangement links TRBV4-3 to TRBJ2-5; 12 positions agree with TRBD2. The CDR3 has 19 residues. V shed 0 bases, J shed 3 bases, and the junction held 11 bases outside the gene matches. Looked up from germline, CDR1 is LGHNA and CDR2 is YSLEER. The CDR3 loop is CASSQESVLAGGQEETQYF. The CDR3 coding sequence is TGCGCCAGCAGCCAAGAATCGGTCCTAGCGGGGGGGCAGGAAGAGACCCAGTACTTC.

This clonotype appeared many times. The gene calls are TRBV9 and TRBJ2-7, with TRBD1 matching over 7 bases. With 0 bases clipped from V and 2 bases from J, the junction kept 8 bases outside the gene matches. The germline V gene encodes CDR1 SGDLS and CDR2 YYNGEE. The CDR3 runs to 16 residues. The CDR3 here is CASSVDGQAPTYEQYF. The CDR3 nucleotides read TGTGCCAGCAGCGTAGACGGACAGGCACCTACCTACGAGCAGTACTTC.

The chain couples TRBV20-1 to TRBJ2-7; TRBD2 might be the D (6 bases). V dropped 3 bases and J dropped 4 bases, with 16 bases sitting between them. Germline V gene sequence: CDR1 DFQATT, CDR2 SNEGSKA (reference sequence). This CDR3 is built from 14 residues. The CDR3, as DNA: TGCAGTGCTAGCTCCGGTAGCGGAGAATACGAGCAGTACTTC. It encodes CSASSGSGEYEQYF.

CDR3 loop: CSAFDSYYGYTF. The DNA of the CDR3 is TGCAGCGCCTTCGACAGCTACTATGGCTACACCTTC. This chain joins TRBV29-1 and TRBJ1-2, with D maybe TRBD1 (5 bases). With 7 bases removed from V and 3 bases from J, the gap between germline ends came to 12 bases. This CDR3 region has 12 residues. CDR1 is SQVTM, CDR2 ANQGSEA, per germline.